Sequencing of this T cell receptor beta chain was carried out in a study of blood T cell repertoires in COVID-19. The assay was immunoSEQ multiplex PCR, and TCRdb's table has in-frame clones only and misses some. The sample carries 35,000 to 45,000 clones, 75% to 95% recorded once. This CDR3 region has 17 residues. In germline, CDR1 is SGHTA, CDR2 FQGTGA. Trimming shortened V by 0 bases and J by 2 bases, and 14 bases separated the two germline ends. Sequenced sample: peripheral blood. The gene calls are TRBV7-3 and TRBJ2-4; weak D call: TRBD1 (7 bases). This clonotype originated in a woman over 75 with acute or convalescent COVID-19. In DNA, the CDR3 is TGTGCCAGCAGCTTAACTGGCAGGGGGGCGACCAAAAACATTCAGTACTTC. Encoded protein: CASSLTGRGATKNIQYF.